The 11 T cell receptor beta chains reported below all come from one sample, sequenced in a study of blood T cell repertoires in COVID-19. Measured with immunoSEQ multiplex PCR; TCRdb has only the in-frame clones, and not every one. The sample includes under 85,000 clones, over 60% of them seen just once. The source material was peripheral blood. Every receptor here comes from an elderly woman with active or convalescent COVID-19.

This clone was detected many times. The rearrangement uses TRBV7-8 and TRBJ1-1, with 8 nucleotides matching TRBD1. Trimming removed 0 bases from V and 3 bases from J; junction bases left unmatched: 6. The CDR3 length is 16 residues. Looked up from germline, CDR1 is SGHVS and CDR2 is FQNEAQ. The CDR3 sequence: CASSLALGQGHTEAFF. CDR3 nucleotides: TGTGCCAGCAGCTTAGCTCTCGGACAGGGACACACTGAAGCTTTCTTT. The whole variable domain, remainder taken from reference TRBV7-8 and TRBJ1-1, is GAGVSQSPRYKVAKRGQDVALRCDPISGHVSLFWYQQALGQGPEFLTYFQNEAQLDKSGLPSDRFFAERPEGSVSTLKIQRTQQEDSAVYLCASSLALGQGHTEAFFGQGTRLTVV.

The rearrangement links TRBV4-1 to TRBJ1-2; 11 bases are shared with TRBD1. The V gene's germline CDR1 is MGHRA and CDR2 YSYEKL. CDR3 size: 18 residues. Losses at the gene ends were 1 base for V and 8 bases for J; bases not matched to a gene: 15. CDR3 region: CASSQASRTGGAVRGYTF. DNA of the CDR3: TGCGCCAGCAGCCAAGCGTCCAGGACAGGGGGCGCGGTGAGAGGCTACACCTTC.

The V gene is TRBV19, the J gene TRBJ2-1, with D unresolved. Germline CDR1 reads LNHDA; CDR2 reads SQIVND (reference sequence). V was shortened by 3 bases and J by 5 bases, with 8 bases between the two germline ends. The CDR3 sequence is 13 residues long. CDR3: CASSISSNNEQFF. The CDR3 bases are TGTGCCAGTAGTATCTCCAGTAACAATGAGCAGTTCTTC.

The chain has TRBV7-2 and TRBJ1-5; 7 nucleotides line up with TRBD1. There are 13 residues in the CDR3. The germline CDR1 and CDR2 sequences are SGHTA and FQGNSA. Trimming cost V 5 bases and J 7 bases; bases outside gene matches: 5. The CDR3, as DNA: TGTGCCAGCAGCGACAGGGCGGGACAGCCCCAGCATTTT. As protein: CASSDRAGQPQHF.

The chain recombines TRBV5-1 with TRBJ2-7; the D gene is possibly TRBD2 (5 bases). CDR1 and CDR2 from the germline V gene are SGHRS and YFSETQ. With 7 bases removed from V and 7 bases from J, the gap between germline ends came to 21 bases. CDR3 length equals 14 residues. This CDR3 is CASATGILLGEQYF. The CDR3 region has the DNA TGCGCCAGCGCGACCGGGATCCTCCTCGGAGAGCAGTACTTC.

The J gene is TRBJ2-2, the V gene TRBV2, with 7 bases identical to TRBD1. Germline V gene data show CDR1 as SNHLY and CDR2 as FYNNEI. V lost 2 bases to trimming and J lost 8 bases; unmatched junction nucleotides: 5. The CDR3 sequence is 14 residues long. In DNA form, the CDR3 reads TGTGCCAGCAGTGAAATACAGGGGAAAGGGGAGCTGTTTTTT. This codes for CASSEIQGKGELFF.

The CDR3 protein is CASSPGYSGANVLTF. CDR3 DNA sequence: TGTGCCAGCAGTCCAGGATACTCTGGGGCCAACGTCCTGACTTTC. The chain is built from TRBV2 and TRBJ2-6; D gene uncertain. In germline, CDR1 is SNHLY, CDR2 FYNNEI. V lost 5 bases and J lost 0, with 8 bases in between. The CDR3 is 15 residues long.

This clone has just a few counts. The V call is TRBV18, the J call TRBJ1-2; 9 bases agree with TRBD1. The CDR3 has 15 residues. The germline V gene encodes CDR1 KGHSH and CDR2 LQKENI. V lost 3 bases to trimming and J lost 8 bases; unmatched junction nucleotides: 10. In nucleotides, the CDR3 is TGTGCCAGCTCACCTGCGCAACAGGGGGCCGGGGGCTACACCTTC. Amino acids: CASSPAQQGAGGYTF.

The chain employs TRBV11-2 and TRBJ1-6; TRBD1 is a possible D gene (6 bases). Trimming stripped 4 bases from V and 9 bases from J, with 19 bases between. The germline gives CDR1 SGHAT, CDR2 FQNNGV. CDR3 length: 16 amino acids. CDR3 coding DNA: TGTGCCAGCAGCTCAGGGGCTTACCCCGGAATTTCACCCCTCCACTTT. Translation gives CASSSGAYPGISPLHF.

The chain is built from TRBV19 and TRBJ2-2; 12 bases line up with TRBD1. The CDR3 loop spans 16 amino acids. Trimming cost V 4 bases and J 7 bases; bases outside gene matches: 7. The germline gives CDR1 LNHDA, CDR2 SQIVND (reference sequence). This chain's CDR3 is CASSTPGTGGHGELFF. As DNA, the CDR3 is TGTGCCAGTAGTACCCCAGGGACAGGGGGCCACGGGGAGCTGTTTTTT.

This chain links TRBV29-1 with TRBJ1-1; D call uncertain. Germline-derived CDR1 and CDR2 are SQVTM and ANQGSEA. This CDR3 spans 12 amino acids. The ends were cut back, 4 bases at V and 1 base at J, with 7 bases in the middle. As DNA, the CDR3 is TGCAGCGTTGGGTATAGGAACACTGAAGCTTTCTTT. Its protein product is CSVGYRNTEAFF. Combining the CDR3 with reference TRBV29-1 and TRBJ1-1 gives the whole variable domain SAVISQKPSRDICQRGTSLTIQCQVDSQVTMMFWYRQQPGQSLTLIATANQGSEATYESGFVIDKFPISRPNLTFSTLTVSNMSPEDSSIYLCSVGYRNTEAFFGQGTRLTVV.